A single T cell receptor (beta chain) is shown here with its context. Its cognate antigen is unknown. The protocol was immunoSEQ multiplex PCR, while the TCRdb copy is restricted to in-frame clones and leaves out a portion. The data show 120,000 or so clones, around 94% seen once. These data come from a study of human thymus T cells. Broader study findings: What appeared biased in thymic and blood repertoires was the usage of V and J genes.

Per the germline V gene, CDR1 is SQVTM and CDR2 is ANQGSEA. The CDR3 runs 17 residues. Losses at the gene ends were 7 bases for V and 0 bases for J; bases not matched to a gene: 8. During corrective heart surgery, resections were taken, and the thymus tissue came from them. Source material: thymus tissue. The chain combines TRBV29-1 with TRBJ2-4; 14 nucleotides align to TRBD2. The receptor was isolated from a boy younger than two with a congenital heart defect but otherwise immunologically healthy. CDR3 nucleotides: TGCAGCGGTTCCGGGACTAGCGGGGGTCTAGCCAAAAACATTCAGTACTTC. Its translation: CSGSGTSGGLAKNIQYF.